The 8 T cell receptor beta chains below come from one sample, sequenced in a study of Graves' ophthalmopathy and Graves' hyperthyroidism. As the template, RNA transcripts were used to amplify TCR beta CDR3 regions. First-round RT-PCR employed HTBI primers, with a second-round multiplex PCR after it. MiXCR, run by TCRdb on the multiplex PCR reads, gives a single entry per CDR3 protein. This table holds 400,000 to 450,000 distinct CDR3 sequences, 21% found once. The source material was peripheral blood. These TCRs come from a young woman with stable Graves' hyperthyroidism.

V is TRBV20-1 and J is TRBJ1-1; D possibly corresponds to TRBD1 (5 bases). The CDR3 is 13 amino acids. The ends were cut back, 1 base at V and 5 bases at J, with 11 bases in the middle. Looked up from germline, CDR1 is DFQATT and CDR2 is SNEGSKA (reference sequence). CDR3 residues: CSARANGGTEAFF. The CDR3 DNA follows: TGCAGTGCTAGAGCCAATGGGGGTACTGAAGCTTTCTTT.

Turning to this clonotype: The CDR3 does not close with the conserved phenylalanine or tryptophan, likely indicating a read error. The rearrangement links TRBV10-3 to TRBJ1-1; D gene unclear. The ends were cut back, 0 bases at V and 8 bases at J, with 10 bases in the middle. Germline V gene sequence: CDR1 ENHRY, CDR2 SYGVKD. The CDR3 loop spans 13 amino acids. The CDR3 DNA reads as TGTGCCATCAGTGAGTCCCTCAGCACAGAAGCTTTCGTT. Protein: CAISESLSTEAFV.

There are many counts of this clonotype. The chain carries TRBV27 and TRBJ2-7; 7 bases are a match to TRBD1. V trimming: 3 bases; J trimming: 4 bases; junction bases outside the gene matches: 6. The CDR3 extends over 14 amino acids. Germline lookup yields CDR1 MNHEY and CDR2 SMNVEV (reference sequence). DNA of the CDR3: TGTGCCAGCAGTTTTACAGGGGACGGGTACGAGCAGTACTTC. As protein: CASSFTGDGYEQYF.

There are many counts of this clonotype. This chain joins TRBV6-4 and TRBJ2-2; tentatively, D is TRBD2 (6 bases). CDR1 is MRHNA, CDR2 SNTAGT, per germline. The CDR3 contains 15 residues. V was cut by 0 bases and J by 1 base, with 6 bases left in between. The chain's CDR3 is CASSDSSGNTGELFF. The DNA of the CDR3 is TGTGCCAGCAGTGACTCTAGCGGGAACACCGGGGAGCTGTTTTTT.

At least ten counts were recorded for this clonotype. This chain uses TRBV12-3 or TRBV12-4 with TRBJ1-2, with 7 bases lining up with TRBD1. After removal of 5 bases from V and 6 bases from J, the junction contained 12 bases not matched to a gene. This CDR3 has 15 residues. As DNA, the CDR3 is TGTGCCAGCAGTCAAATCGATTACAGGGGACATGGCTACACCTTC. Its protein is CASSQIDYRGHGYTF.

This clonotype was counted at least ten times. CDR3 in amino acids: CASSRDGESSYEQYF. DNA for the CDR3: TGCGCCAGCAGCCGGGACGGTGAGAGCTCCTACGAGCAGTACTTC. The rearrangement links TRBV5-1 to TRBJ2-7; D may be TRBD1 or TRBD2 (5 bases each). The CDR3 spans 15 residues. Germline loops: CDR1 SGHRS, CDR2 YFSETQ. V dropped 4 bases and J dropped 0 bases, with 14 bases sitting between them.

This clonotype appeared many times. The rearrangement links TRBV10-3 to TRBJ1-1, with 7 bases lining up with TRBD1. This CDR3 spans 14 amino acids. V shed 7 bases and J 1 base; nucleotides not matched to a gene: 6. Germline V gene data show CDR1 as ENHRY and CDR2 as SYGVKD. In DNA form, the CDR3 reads TGTGCCATCACGCAGGGGGGTCCGAACACTGAAGCTTTCTTT. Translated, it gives CAITQGGPNTEAFF.

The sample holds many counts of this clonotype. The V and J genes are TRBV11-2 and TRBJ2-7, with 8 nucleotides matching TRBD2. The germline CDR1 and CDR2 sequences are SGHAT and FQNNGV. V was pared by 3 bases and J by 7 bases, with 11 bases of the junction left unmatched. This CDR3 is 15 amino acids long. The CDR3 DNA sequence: TGTGCCAGCAGCTTCTCTAGCGGGTCCTCTCGGGAGCAGTACTTC. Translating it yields CASSFSSGSSREQYF.